This T cell receptor beta chain is drawn from a study of tumor-infiltrating lymphocytes in primary liver carcinoma. The blood RNA (from unsorted whole blood) was obtained, and germline DNA was also extracted. In advance of surgery, around 4 milliliters of peripheral blood were collected. A remark on this clonotype: A much larger clonotype is one base distant, so this may be a read error.

Total RNA amounting to around 450 ng was the source from which TCR beta cDNA was made with a constant-region primer. Three nested multiplex PCR rounds of slightly modified ARM-PCR generated TCR beta libraries. MiXCR was run by TCRdb on the multiplex PCR reads, yielding one entry per CDR3 protein. The sample records about 200,000 distinct CDR3 sequences, less than 70% being singletons. The receptor was derived from a woman aged 55-75 years with primary liver carcinoma and hepatitis B virus infection. Input material: peripheral blood.

The DNA for the CDR3 is TGCGCCAGCAGCTGGGGGGGCGGCAATCAGCCCCAGTATTTT. Translation gives CASSWGGGNQPQYF. This chain joins TRBV4-1 and TRBJ1-5; tentatively, D is TRBD2 (7 bases). Gene TRBJ2-3 matches the end of the DNA better, so the J call may be wrong. Germline values: CDR1 MGHRA, CDR2 YSYEKL. The CDR3 runs 14 residues.